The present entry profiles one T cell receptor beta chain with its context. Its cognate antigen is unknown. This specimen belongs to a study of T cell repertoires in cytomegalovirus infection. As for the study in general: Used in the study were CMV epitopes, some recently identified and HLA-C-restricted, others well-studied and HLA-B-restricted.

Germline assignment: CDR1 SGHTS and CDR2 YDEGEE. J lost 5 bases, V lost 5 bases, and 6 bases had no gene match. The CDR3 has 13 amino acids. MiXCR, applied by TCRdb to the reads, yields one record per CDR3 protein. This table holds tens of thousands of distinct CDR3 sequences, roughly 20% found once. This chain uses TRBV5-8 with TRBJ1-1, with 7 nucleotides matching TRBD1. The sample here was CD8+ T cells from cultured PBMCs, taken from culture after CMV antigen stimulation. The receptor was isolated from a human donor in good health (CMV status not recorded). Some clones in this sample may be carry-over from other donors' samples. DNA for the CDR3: TGTGCCAGCAGTTCGGACAGGCAGACTGAAGCTTTCTTT. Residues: CASSSDRQTEAFF.